One sample yielded the 26 T cell receptor beta chains listed below, sequenced in a study of blood T cell repertoires in COVID-19. The table came from immunoSEQ multiplex PCR; TCRdb's copy has only in-frame clones and leaves some out. Here the sample spans 310,000 or so clones, 80% to 90% being singletons. Sample: peripheral blood. The receptors stem from a woman aged 45 to 65 with acute or convalescent COVID-19.

The rearrangement links TRBV18 to TRBJ1-6; TRBD1 might be the D (5 bases). Trimming took off 4 bases at V and 0 bases at J, with 10 bases between the two ends. The CDR3 totals 16 residues. The germline CDR1 and CDR2 sequences are KGHSH and LQKENI. CDR3 in DNA: TGTGCCAGCTCACTTGACAGAGTCTCCTATAATTCACCCCTCCACTTT. Its translation is CASSLDRVSYNSPLHF. The entire variable domain, with the rest obtained from reference TRBV18 and TRBJ1-6, is as follows: NAGVMQNPRHLVRRRGQEARLRCSPMKGHSHVYWYRQLPEEGLKFMVYLQKENIIDESGMPKERFSAEFPKEGPSILRIQQVVRGDSAAYFCASSLDRVSYNSPLHFGNGTRLTVT.

The chain employs TRBV7-9 and TRBJ1-4, with D possibly matching TRBD1 (5 bases). V lost 8 bases and J lost 8, with 15 bases in between. Germline V gene data show CDR1 as SEHNR and CDR2 as FQNEAQ (reference sequence). The CDR3 has 13 amino acids. CDR3 coding DNA: TGTGCCAGCCTTGGGGAGGGGTACGAAAAACTGTTTTTT. Its translation is CASLGEGYEKLFF.

The chain is built from TRBV7-9 and TRBJ2-5; D unclear. The CDR3 is made up of 15 amino acids. The V end was cut by 4 bases, the J end by 0 bases, with 12 bases between. Germline CDR1 and CDR2: SEHNR and FQNEAQ (reference sequence). CDR3 DNA sequence: TGTGCCAGCAGCTACTACCGACGGGACCAAGAGACCCAGTACTTC. Its protein product is CASSYYRRDQETQYF.

The V and J genes are TRBV28 and TRBJ1-2; 8 positions match TRBD1. With 4 bases clipped from V and 0 bases from J, the junction kept 1 base outside the gene matches. This CDR3 is 14 amino acids long. Germline loops: CDR1 MDHEN, CDR2 SYDVKM. CDR3 sequence (DNA): TGTGCCAGCAGTTCAGGGGGCTCTAACTATGGCTACACCTTC. Protein sequence: CASSSGGSNYGYTF.

J is TRBJ1-2 and V is TRBV20-1; weak D call: TRBD1 (5 bases). CDR1 and CDR2 (germline): DFQATT, SNEGSKA (reference sequence). The CDR3 consists of 11 residues. The V gene lost 3 bases and the J gene lost 8 bases, with 10 bases spanning the gap. The CDR3 here is CSASLGGGYTF. CDR3 nucleotides: TGCAGTGCTAGTCTCGGGGGAGGCTACACCTTC.

This rearrangement joins TRBV29-1 to TRBJ2-5, with 8 bases matching TRBD1. The CDR3 is 14 residues long. The junction had 5 bases not matched to a gene; V was cut back by 0 bases and J by 5 bases. The V gene's germline CDR1 is SQVTM and CDR2 ANQGSEA. The CDR3 DNA reads as TGCAGCGTTGAAGACAGGGGGCGAACGGAGACCCAGTACTTC. It encodes CSVEDRGRTETQYF.

This chain links TRBV5-4 with TRBJ1-2, with D perhaps TRBD1 (5 bases). CDR3 length equals 15 residues. Germline CDR1 reads SGHNT; CDR2 reads YYREEE (reference sequence). V was pared by 4 bases and J by 0 bases, with 13 bases between. The CDR3 bases are TGTGCCAGCAGCCCCAATGGACAACCTAACTATGGCTACACCTTC. It encodes CASSPNGQPNYGYTF.

This clone was found a few times. The chain joins TRBV6-5 to TRBJ1-2, with D unresolved. CDR1 and CDR2 (germline): MNHEY, SVGAGI. V shed 0 bases and J shed 2 bases, with 10 bases lying between them. The CDR3 spans 15 residues. CDR3 protein: CASSYSTDTNYGYTF. The CDR3 DNA follows: TGTGCCAGCAGTTACTCTACTGACACCAACTATGGCTACACCTTC.

The J gene is TRBJ2-3, the V gene TRBV5-1, with D tentatively TRBD2 (6 bases). Germline V gives CDR1 SGHRS, CDR2 YFSETQ. This CDR3 is built from 16 residues. Trimming shortened V by 0 bases and J by 1 base, and 12 bases separated the two germline ends. The CDR3 is CASSLGSVAGTDTQYF. CDR3 nucleotide sequence: TGCGCCAGCAGCTTGGGCTCGGTAGCGGGCACAGATACGCAGTATTTT.

The chain links TRBV5-1 to TRBJ1-1; weak D call: TRBD1 (5 bases). The CDR3 length is 12 residues. Trimming removed 0 bases at V and 9 bases at J, with 9 bases between. Germline assignment: CDR1 SGHRS and CDR2 YFSETQ. For the CDR3, the DNA is TGCGCCAGCAGCTTGGACAGGAGCCAAGCTTTCTTT. It specifies CASSLDRSQAFF. Complete variable domain (other parts from reference TRBV5-1 and TRBJ1-1): KAGVTQTPRYLIKTRGQQVTLSCSPISGHRSVSWYQQTPGQGLQFLFEYFSETQRNKGNFPGRFSGRQFSNSRSEMNVSTLELGDSALYLCASSLDRSQAFFGQGTRLTVV.

CDR3 nucleotides: TGTGCCAGAAGGGCCCTGGACAGAGATGGCTACACCTTC. Its translation: CARRALDRDGYTF. The chain is built from TRBV2 and TRBJ1-2; a possible D gene is TRBD1 (6 bases). Germline V CDR1 and CDR2: SNHLY, FYNNEI. The CDR3 runs to 13 residues. The germline V and J ends were trimmed by 9 bases and 6 bases, with 17 bases remaining between them.

The chain has TRBV7-9 and TRBJ1-2; D may be TRBD1 (6 bases). CDR3 length: 15 amino acids. Between the trimmed V and J ends, which lost 4 bases and 5 bases, there was a span of 17 bases. Germline values: CDR1 SEHNR, CDR2 FQNEAQ (reference sequence). CDR3 amino acids: CASSSGQSGTYGYTF. In nucleotides, the CDR3 is TGTGCCAGCAGCTCGGGACAAAGCGGCACATATGGCTACACCTTC.

V is TRBV5-5 and J is TRBJ2-2; D is uncertain. This CDR3 has 16 amino acids. Germline-derived CDR1 and CDR2 are SGHKS and YYEKEE (reference sequence). The V end was cut by 1 base, the J end by 0 bases, with 10 bases between. The CDR3 region is CASSLLRNSNTGELFF. The DNA for the CDR3 is TGTGCCAGCAGCTTGTTGCGTAATTCGAACACCGGGGAGCTGTTTTTT.

The sample holds a few counts of this clone. The genes are TRBV5-1 and TRBJ1-1; D ambiguous. The V end lost 0 bases, the J end lost 1 base, and 10 bases lay between the germline ends. The CDR3 sequence is 15 residues long. Germline CDR1 SGHRS, CDR2 YFSETQ. The CDR3 reads CASSLVSQSNTEAFF. CDR3 nucleotides: TGCGCCAGCAGCTTGGTTAGCCAATCGAACACTGAAGCTTTCTTT. The variable domain in full, with the rest retrieved from reference TRBV5-1 and TRBJ1-1, is KAGVTQTPRYLIKTRGQQVTLSCSPISGHRSVSWYQQTPGQGLQFLFEYFSETQRNKGNFPGRFSGRQFSNSRSEMNVSTLELGDSALYLCASSLVSQSNTEAFFGQGTRLTVV.

In its sample, this clone was seen once. The rearrangement links TRBV2 to TRBJ2-7; TRBD2 is a possible D gene (6 bases). Trimming removed 3 bases at V and 9 bases at J, with 15 bases between. The CDR3 is 13 residues long. Per the germline V gene, CDR1 is SNHLY and CDR2 is FYNNEI. CDR3 residues: CASSEGSGRVQYV. CDR3 nucleotides: TGTGCCAGCAGTGAGGGGAGCGGGCGCGTGCAGTACGTC.

The J gene is TRBJ1-5, the V gene TRBV10-3; TRBD1 matches at 7 bases. V dropped 6 bases and J dropped 3; count of bases not matched to a gene: 2. The CDR3 length is 13 residues. CDR1 and CDR2 from the germline V gene are ENHRY and SYGVKD. The CDR3 DNA follows: TGTGCCATCAGAGGGACAGACAATCAGCCCCAGCATTTT. This encodes CAIRGTDNQPQHF.

The rearrangement joins TRBV5-1 to TRBJ1-2; perhaps TRBD1 as D (6 bases). From germline, CDR1 is SGHRS and CDR2 YFSETQ. Trimming stripped 0 bases from V and 8 bases from J, with 14 bases between. The CDR3 length is 14 residues. The CDR3 bases are TGCGCCAGCAGCTTGGGTATACAGGGACAAGGCTACACCTTC. Amino acid sequence: CASSLGIQGQGYTF.

The chain joins TRBV9 to TRBJ2-5, with 7 bases matching TRBD1. CDR1 SGDLS and CDR2 YYNGEE come from the germline V gene. The CDR3 runs 15 residues. J was trimmed by 4 bases and V by 0 bases; bases with no gene match: 6. Here the CDR3 DNA reads TGTGCCAGCAGCGTAGAAAGGGGGCCCCCAGAGACCCAGTACTTC. Translation gives CASSVERGPPETQYF.

The sample holds one count of this clone. The J gene is TRBJ1-2, the V gene TRBV19, with 9 bases fitting TRBD1. V was pared by 5 bases and J by 1 base, with 5 bases of the junction left unmatched. The CDR3 spans 15 residues. Germline values: CDR1 LNHDA, CDR2 SQIVND (reference sequence). CDR3 in amino acids: CASSAGQGRNYGYTF. The CDR3, as DNA: TGTGCCAGTAGTGCCGGACAGGGGCGTAACTATGGCTACACCTTC.

This clone was counted only a few times. V and J are TRBV4-2 and TRBJ1-3; perhaps TRBD1 as D (6 bases). Between the trimmed V and J ends, which lost 2 bases and 4 bases, there was a span of 12 bases. The CDR3 is made up of 15 amino acids. Germline CDR1 is LGHNA and CDR2 is YNFKEQ. CDR3 residues: CASSQSRQVGNTIYF. CDR3 coding DNA: TGTGCCAGCAGCCAATCGAGACAGGTCGGAAACACCATATATTTT.

The chain is built from TRBV6-5 and TRBJ1-2; perhaps TRBD1 as D (6 bases). The germline CDR1 and CDR2 sequences are MNHEY and SVGAGI. The CDR3 totals 16 residues. Between the trimmed V and J ends, which lost 3 bases and 0 bases, there was a span of 14 bases. CDR3 coding DNA: TGTGCCAGCAGTTATCCCCTCGGGGGGCCTAACTATGGCTACACCTTC. Its protein is CASSYPLGGPNYGYTF.

The chain links TRBV5-6 to TRBJ1-1, with 11 bases lining up with TRBD1. Germline-derived CDR1 and CDR2 are SGHDT and YYEEEE. V lost 1 base to trimming and J lost 4 bases; unmatched junction nucleotides: 9. The CDR3 has 17 amino acids. The chain's CDR3 is CASSLRGQGVIRTEAFF. In DNA form, the CDR3 reads TGTGCCAGCAGCTTGCGGGGACAGGGGGTGATCCGCACTGAAGCTTTCTTT.

Written as DNA, the CDR3 is TGTGCCAGCATCCGCGCAAGCTATAACCCCCTTGGACTTAGGGAGCAGTACTTC. Translated: CASIRASYNPLGLREQYF. This chain connects TRBV6-4 to TRBJ2-7; D may be TRBD2 (5 bases). The CDR3 is made up of 18 amino acids. Germline assignment: CDR1 MRHNA and CDR2 SNTAGT. Trimming removed 7 bases from V and 7 bases from J, with 32 bases in between.

A few counts support this clone. This chain uses TRBV5-5 with TRBJ1-2; D ambiguous. The CDR3 runs 13 residues. Germline assignment: CDR1 SGHKS and CDR2 YYEKEE (reference sequence). V lost 2 bases and J lost 8, with 13 bases in between. In DNA form, the CDR3 reads TGTGCCAGCAGCTTAGAGGCAGCAGACGGCTACACCTTC. It yields the protein CASSLEAADGYTF.

The chain employs TRBV10-3 and TRBJ1-3; a weak D match, TRBD1 (6 bases). The germline CDR1 and CDR2 sequences are ENHRY and SYGVKD. This CDR3 has 14 residues. V was cut by 5 bases and J by 6 bases, with 14 bases left in between. CDR3: CAISTDSSENTIYF. The CDR3 bases are TGTGCCATCAGTACGGACAGCTCGGAAAACACCATATATTTT.

The chain carries TRBV4-2 and TRBJ2-1, with 8 positions matching TRBD2. The junction had 5 bases not matched to a gene; V was cut back by 4 bases and J by 0 bases. The CDR3 sequence is 16 residues long. The germline CDR1 and CDR2 sequences are LGHNA and YNFKEQ. The CDR3 loop reads CASSPERGSSYNEQFF. The CDR3 bases are TGTGCCAGCAGCCCTGAGCGGGGGAGCTCCTACAATGAGCAGTTCTTC.